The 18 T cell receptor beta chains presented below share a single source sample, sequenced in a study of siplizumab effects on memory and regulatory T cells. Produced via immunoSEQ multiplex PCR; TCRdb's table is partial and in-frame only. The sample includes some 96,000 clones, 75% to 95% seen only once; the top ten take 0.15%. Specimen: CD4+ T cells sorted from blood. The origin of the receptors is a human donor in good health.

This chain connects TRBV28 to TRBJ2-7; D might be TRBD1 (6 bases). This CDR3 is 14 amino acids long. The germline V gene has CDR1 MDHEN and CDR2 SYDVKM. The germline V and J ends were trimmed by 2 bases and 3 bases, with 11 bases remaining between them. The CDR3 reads CASSLITGYYEQYF. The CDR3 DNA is TGTGCCAGCAGTTTAATCACAGGGTACTACGAGCAGTACTTC.

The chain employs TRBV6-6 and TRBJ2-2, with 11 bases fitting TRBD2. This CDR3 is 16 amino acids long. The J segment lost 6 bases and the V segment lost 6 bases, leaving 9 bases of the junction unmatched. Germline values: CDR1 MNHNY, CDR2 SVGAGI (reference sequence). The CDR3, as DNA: TGTGCCAGCAGCGCAACTAGCGGGGGTTTACCCGGGGAGCTGTTTTTT. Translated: CASSATSGGLPGELFF.

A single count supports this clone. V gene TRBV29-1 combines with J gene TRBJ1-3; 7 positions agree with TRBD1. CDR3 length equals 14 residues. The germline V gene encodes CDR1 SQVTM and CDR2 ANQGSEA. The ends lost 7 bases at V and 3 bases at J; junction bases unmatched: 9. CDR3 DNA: TGCAGCGCTAACGAGGGGGCGTATGGAAACACCATATATTTT. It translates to CSANEGAYGNTIYF.

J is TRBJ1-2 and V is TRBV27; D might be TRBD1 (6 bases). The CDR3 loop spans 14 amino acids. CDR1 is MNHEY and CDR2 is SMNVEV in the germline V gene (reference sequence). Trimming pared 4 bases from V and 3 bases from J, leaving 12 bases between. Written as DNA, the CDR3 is TGTGCCAGCAGTTACAGGGCTACGGACTATGGCTACACCTTC. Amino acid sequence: CASSYRATDYGYTF.

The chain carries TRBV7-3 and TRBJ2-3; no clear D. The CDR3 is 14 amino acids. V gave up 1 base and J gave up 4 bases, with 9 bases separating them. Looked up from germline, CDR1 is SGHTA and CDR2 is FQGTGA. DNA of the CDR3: TGTGCCAGCAGCTTAATCAGGCCCCCAGATACGCAGTATTTT. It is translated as CASSLIRPPDTQYF.

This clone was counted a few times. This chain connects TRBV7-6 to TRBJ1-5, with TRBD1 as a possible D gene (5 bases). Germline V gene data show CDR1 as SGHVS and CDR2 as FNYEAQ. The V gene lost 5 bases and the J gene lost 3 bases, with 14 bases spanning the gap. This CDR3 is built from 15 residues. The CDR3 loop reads CASSPGTGNNQPQHF. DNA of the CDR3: TGTGCCAGCAGCCCTGGGACGGGGAACAATCAGCCCCAGCATTTT.

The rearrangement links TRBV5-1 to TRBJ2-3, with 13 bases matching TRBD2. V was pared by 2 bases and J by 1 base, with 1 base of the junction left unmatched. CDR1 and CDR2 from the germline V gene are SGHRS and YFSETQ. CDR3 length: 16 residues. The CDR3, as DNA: TGCGCCAGCAGCTTACTAGCGGGGGGGCGCACAGATACGCAGTATTTT. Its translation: CASSLLAGGRTDTQYF.

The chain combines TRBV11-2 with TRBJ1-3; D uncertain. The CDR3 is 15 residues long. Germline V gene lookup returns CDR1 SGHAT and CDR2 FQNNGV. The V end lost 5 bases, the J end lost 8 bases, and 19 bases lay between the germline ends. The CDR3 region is CASSPTPRSGDTIYF. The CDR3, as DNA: TGTGCCAGCAGCCCGACCCCCAGGAGCGGGGACACCATATATTTT.

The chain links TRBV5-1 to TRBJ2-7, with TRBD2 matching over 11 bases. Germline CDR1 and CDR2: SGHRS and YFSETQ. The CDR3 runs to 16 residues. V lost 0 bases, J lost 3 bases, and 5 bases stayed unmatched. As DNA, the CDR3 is TGCGCCAGCAGCTTGGTTAGCGGGGGGGCTTACTACGAGCAGTACTTC. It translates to CASSLVSGGAYYEQYF.

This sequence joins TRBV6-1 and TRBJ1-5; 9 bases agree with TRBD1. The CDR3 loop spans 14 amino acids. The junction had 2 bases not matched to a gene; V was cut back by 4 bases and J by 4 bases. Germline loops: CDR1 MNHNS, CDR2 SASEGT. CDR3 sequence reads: CASSGGTGNQPQHF. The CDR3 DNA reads TGTGCCAGCAGTGGGGGGACAGGGAATCAGCCCCAGCATTTT.

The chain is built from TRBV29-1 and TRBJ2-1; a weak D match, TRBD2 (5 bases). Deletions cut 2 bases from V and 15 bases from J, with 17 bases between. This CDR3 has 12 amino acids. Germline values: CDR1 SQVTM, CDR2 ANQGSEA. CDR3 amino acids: CSVELPGSVGFF. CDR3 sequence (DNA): TGCAGCGTTGAACTCCCGGGGAGCGTCGGGTTCTTC.

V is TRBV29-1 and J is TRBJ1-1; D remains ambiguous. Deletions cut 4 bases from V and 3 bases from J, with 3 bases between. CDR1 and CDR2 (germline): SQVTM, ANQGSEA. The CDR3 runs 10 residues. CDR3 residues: CSVADTEAFF. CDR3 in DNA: TGCAGCGTTGCGGACACTGAAGCTTTCTTT.

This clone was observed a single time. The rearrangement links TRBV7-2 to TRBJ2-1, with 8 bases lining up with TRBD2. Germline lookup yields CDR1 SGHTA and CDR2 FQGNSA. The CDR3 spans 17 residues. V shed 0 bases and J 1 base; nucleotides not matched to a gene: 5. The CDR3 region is CASSLATGGASYNEQFF. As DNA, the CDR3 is TGTGCCAGCAGCTTAGCGACGGGGGGGGCGTCCTACAATGAGCAGTTCTTC.

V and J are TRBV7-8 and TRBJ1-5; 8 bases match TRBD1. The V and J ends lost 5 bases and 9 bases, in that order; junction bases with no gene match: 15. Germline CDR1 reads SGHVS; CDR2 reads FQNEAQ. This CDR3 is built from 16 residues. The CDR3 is CASSPRTGIKRGPQHF. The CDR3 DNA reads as TGTGCCAGCAGCCCAAGGACAGGGATCAAGAGAGGGCCCCAGCATTTT.

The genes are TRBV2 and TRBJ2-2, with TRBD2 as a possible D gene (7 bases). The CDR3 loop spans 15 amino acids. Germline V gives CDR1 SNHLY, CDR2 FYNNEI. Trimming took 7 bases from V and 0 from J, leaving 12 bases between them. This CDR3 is CASKGGATNTGELFF. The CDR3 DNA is TGTGCCAGCAAAGGGGGGGCAACGAACACCGGGGAGCTGTTTTTT.

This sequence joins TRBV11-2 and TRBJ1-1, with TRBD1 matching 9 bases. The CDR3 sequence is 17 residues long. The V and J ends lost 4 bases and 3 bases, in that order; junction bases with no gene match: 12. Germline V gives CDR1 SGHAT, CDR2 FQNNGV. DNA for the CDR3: TGTGCCAGCAGCTCCACTCACAGGGGGCGGGGGGACACTGAAGCTTTCTTT. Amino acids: CASSSTHRGRGDTEAFF.

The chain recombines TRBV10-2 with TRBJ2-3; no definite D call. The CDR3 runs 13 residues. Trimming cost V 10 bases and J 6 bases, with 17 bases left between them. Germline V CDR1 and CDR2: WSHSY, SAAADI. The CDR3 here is CATRVETRDTQYF. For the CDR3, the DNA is TGCGCCACACGAGTTGAGACACGGGATACGCAGTATTTT.

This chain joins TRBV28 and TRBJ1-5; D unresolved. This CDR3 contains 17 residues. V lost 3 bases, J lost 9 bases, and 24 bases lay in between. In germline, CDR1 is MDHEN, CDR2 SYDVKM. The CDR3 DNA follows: TGTGCCAGCAGTTTGTTAGCGACGGCTCCAGTCGGGAGGCCCCAGCATTTT. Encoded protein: CASSLLATAPVGRPQHF.